The 22 T cell receptor beta chains below all came from one sample that was sequenced in a study of lung T cells in sarcoidosis with Löfgren's syndrome. TCRdb re-analysed the reads in MiXCR, keeping a single row per CDR3 protein. The data show 58,000 or so distinct CDR3 sequences, with about 20% seen just once and about 2.3% held by the top ten. The sequenced sample was CD4+ T cells from PBMCs. The receptors were gathered from a human donor with sarcoidosis (Löfgren's syndrome or another form), or a control subject (not recorded which).

A single count supports this clonotype. It may be a read error: a sequence one base away is much more abundant. The rearrangement uses TRBV27 and TRBJ2-7, with TRBD1 as a possible D gene (6 bases). Germline loops: CDR1 MNHEY, CDR2 SMNVEV (reference sequence). The CDR3 length is 13 residues. The CDR3 here is CASKVTGSLEQCF. For the CDR3, the DNA is TGTGCCAGCAAGGTTACAGGGTCTCTCGAGCAGTGCTTC.

Only one count was recorded for this clonotype. This could be a read error, since a much larger clone is one nucleotide away. The gene calls are TRBV20-1 and TRBJ1-1; D ambiguous. Germline V lookup: CDR1 DFQATT, CDR2 SNEGSKA (reference sequence). This CDR3 comprises 12 residues. The CDR3 DNA sequence: TGCGGTGCTAGAACTTTCGATTCGAAAGCTTTCTTT. Encoded protein: CGARTFDSKAFF.

This clonotype was counted many times. The chain joins TRBV6-1 to TRBJ1-6, with D possibly matching TRBD1 (5 bases). The V end was cut by 5 bases, the J end by 7 bases, with 18 bases between. The CDR3 is made up of 16 amino acids. Germline V CDR1 and CDR2: MNHNS, SASEGT. The CDR3 DNA follows: TGTGCCAGCAGTCAACCGCGACAGAAGGCGAATTCACCCCTCCACTTT. The encoded protein is CASSQPRQKANSPLHF.

Many counts were recorded for this clonotype. In DNA, the CDR3 is TGTGCCAGCAGTCCGCGGACAGGGGGTTTCTACGAGCAGTACGTC. Translated: CASSPRTGGFYEQYV. V usage is TRBV6-1 and J usage is TRBJ2-7; 10 bases align to TRBD1. Germline trimming cut 5 bases from V and 3 bases from J; bases unmatched to any gene: 7. The CDR3 totals 15 residues. CDR1 and CDR2 (germline): MNHNS, SASEGT.

This clonotype came up many times. V gene TRBV12-3 or TRBV12-4 combines with J gene TRBJ2-1; 11 positions match TRBD2. With 7 bases clipped from V and 9 bases from J, the junction kept 14 bases outside the gene matches. The CDR3 is 16 amino acids. CDR3 amino acids: CASTPMGSGRAGEQFF. CDR3 coding DNA: TGTGCCAGCACCCCTATGGGTAGCGGGAGGGCCGGTGAGCAGTTCTTC.

This clonotype was recorded a few times. The CDR3 nucleotides read TGTGCCAGCAGCTTACAGGGGGGGCCCACTGGGGAGCTGTTTTTT. The encoded protein is CASSLQGGPTGELFF. The chain recombines TRBV7-6 with TRBJ2-2; D possibly uses TRBD1 or TRBD2 (7 bases each). Looked up from germline, CDR1 is SGHVS and CDR2 is FNYEAQ. The CDR3 has 15 amino acids. The V and J ends lost 2 bases and 8 bases respectively, with 15 bases between them.

In this sample, this clonotype turned up many times. The rearrangement joins TRBV20-1 to TRBJ2-3, with 8 nucleotides matching TRBD2. V lost 5 bases to trimming and J lost 3 bases; unmatched junction nucleotides: 10. The CDR3 length is 15 residues. The V gene's germline CDR1 is DFQATT and CDR2 SNEGSKA (reference sequence). The CDR3: CSAHSGGLGTDTQYF. The CDR3 coding sequence is TGCAGTGCTCACTCGGGGGGGCTCGGGACAGATACGCAGTATTTT.

The chain couples TRBV19 to TRBJ2-1; D remains ambiguous. CDR1 and CDR2 from the germline V gene are LNHDA and SQIVND (reference sequence). Trimming left V 9 bases short and J 2 bases short, with 5 bases between. The CDR3 sequence is 11 residues long. CDR3 sequence (DNA): TGTGCCAGCCACACCTACAATGAGCAGTTCTTC. Translated, it gives CASHTYNEQFF. Drawing the rest from reference TRBV19 and TRBJ2-1, the complete variable domain is DGGITQSPKYLFRKEGQNVTLSCEQNLNHDAMYWYRQDPGQGLRLIYYSQIVNDFQKGDIAEGYSVSREKKESFPLTVTSAQKNPTAFYLCASHTYNEQFFGPGTRLTVL.

The chain links TRBV5-4 to TRBJ2-3; D is perhaps TRBD1 (6 bases). Germline V CDR1 and CDR2: SGHNT, YYREEE (reference sequence). Trimming took 2 bases from V and 2 from J, leaving 9 bases between them. The CDR3 is 14 residues long. The CDR3 DNA is TGTGCCAGCAGCTTCGACAGGTTCACAGATACGCAGTATTTT. Translated: CASSFDRFTDTQYF. The entire variable domain, with the rest obtained from reference TRBV5-4 and TRBJ2-3, is as follows: ETGVTQSPTHLIKTRGQQVTLRCSSQSGHNTVSWYQQALGQGPQFIFQYYREEENGRGNFPPRFSGLQFPNYSSELNVNALELDDSALYLCASSFDRFTDTQYFGPGTRLTVL.

The sample holds many counts of this clonotype. The chain couples TRBV6-1 to TRBJ2-7; maybe TRBD1 (5 bases). This CDR3 has 14 residues. Germline-derived CDR1 and CDR2 are MNHNS and SASEGT. Trimming removed 5 bases from V and 0 bases from J, with 11 bases in between. CDR3 sequence: CASSQTASSYEQYF. DNA of the CDR3: TGTGCCAGCAGTCAGACAGCAAGCTCCTACGAGCAGTACTTC.

This clonotype turned up a few times. J is TRBJ2-1 and V is TRBV5-6; 9 bases line up with TRBD2. The CDR3 is made up of 17 amino acids. J gave up 2 bases and V 2 bases, and 8 bases lay outside the gene matches. Germline V gene data show CDR1 as SGHDT and CDR2 as YYEEEE. The CDR3 spells CASSLHRGGAPYNEQFF. In DNA, the CDR3 is TGTGCCAGCAGCTTACATCGCGGGGGGGCCCCCTACAATGAGCAGTTCTTC.

This clonotype was recorded at least ten times. The genes are TRBV6-1 and TRBJ2-7; D remains unclear. From germline, CDR1 is MNHNS and CDR2 SASEGT. The CDR3 runs 12 residues. Deletions cut 8 bases from V and 6 bases from J, with 14 bases between. The CDR3 DNA is TGTGCCAGCTCGGATAGGCTCTCCGAGCAGTACGTC. Translation: CASSDRLSEQYV.

Concerning this clonotype itself: This sequence may be a read error, since a much larger clone differs from it by one base. This chain links TRBV6-2 or TRBV6-3 with TRBJ2-3; the match to TRBD2 covers 10 bases. The CDR3 loop spans 18 amino acids. Per the germline V gene, CDR1 is MNHEY and CDR2 is SVGEGT. V lost 4 bases and J lost 8; bases outside the gene matches: 18. CDR3 in DNA: TGTGCCAGCAGTTCCGCCTCTTTAGGGACTAGCGTACGAGGTACGCAGTATTTT. The encoded protein is CASSSASLGTSVRGTQYF.

CDR3 in DNA: TGTGCCTGGAGTGTCGGAAGGGATACGGGTAGCGGGATATACAATGAGCAGTTCTTC. Translated, it gives CAWSVGRDTGSGIYNEQFF. J is TRBJ2-1 and V is TRBV30, with TRBD2 identical over 8 bases. The CDR3 is 19 amino acids. CDR1 GTSNPN and CDR2 SVGIG come from the germline V gene (reference sequence). J was trimmed by 4 bases and V by 0 bases; bases with no gene match: 17.

This clonotype appeared many times. The gene calls are TRBV15 and TRBJ2-1; TRBD2 matches 9 bases. Germline values: CDR1 LNHNV, CDR2 YYDKDF (reference sequence). There are 15 residues in the CDR3. V was clipped by 3 bases and J by 12 bases; unmatched bases: 12. In DNA form, the CDR3 reads TGTGCCACCAGCAGTGCGCTAGCGGGATCATTCGGGCAGTTCTTC. Its protein is CATSSALAGSFGQFF.

This clonotype was counted ten times or more. V usage is TRBV28 and J usage is TRBJ1-5; D is perhaps TRBD1 (5 bases). The V end was cut by 5 bases, the J end by 0 bases, with 14 bases between. Per germline, CDR1 MDHEN and CDR2 SYDVKM. This CDR3 is built from 16 residues. The DNA for the CDR3 is TGTGCCAGCAGTCCCGCGGGGACTTATAGCAATCAGCCCCAGCATTTT. It is translated as CASSPAGTYSNQPQHF.

This clonotype was found a few times. The rearrangement joins TRBV18 to TRBJ1-3; D gene uncertain. V was cut by 6 bases and J by 0 bases, with 15 bases left in between. In germline, CDR1 is KGHSH, CDR2 LQKENI. This CDR3 is 16 amino acids long. The CDR3 DNA follows: TGTGCCAGCTCCCCGAGAATGGCGCGCTCTGGAAACACCATATATTTT. Translation gives CASSPRMARSGNTIYF.

This clonotype was found a few times. CDR3 loop: CASRKGQGGAPLHF. Written as DNA, the CDR3 is TGTGCCAGCAGGAAAGGACAGGGGGGTGCACCCCTCCACTTT. The chain has TRBV2 and TRBJ1-6; 10 bases line up with TRBD1. Germline values: CDR1 SNHLY, CDR2 FYNNEI. After removal of 6 bases from V and 11 bases from J, the junction contained 7 bases not matched to a gene. The CDR3 is 14 amino acids.

This clonotype was recorded a few times. The rearrangement uses TRBV7-9 and TRBJ1-2; TRBD1 agrees at 7 bases. This CDR3 has 14 amino acids. Germline V gene data show CDR1 as SEHNR and CDR2 as FQNEAQ (reference sequence). J lost 4 bases, V lost 6 bases, and 8 bases had no gene match. DNA of the CDR3: TGTGCCAGCAGTCGCAGGGGGTATAGCTATGGCTACACCTTC. It translates to CASSRRGYSYGYTF. The variable domain in full, with the rest retrieved from reference TRBV7-9 and TRBJ1-2, is DTGVSQNPRHKITKRGQNVTFRCDPISEHNRLYWYRQTLGQGPEFLTYFQNEAQLEKSRLLSDRFSAERPKGSFSTLEIQRTEQGDSAMYLCASSRRGYSYGYTFGSGTRLTVV.

A remark on this clonotype: It may be a read error: a sequence one base away is much more abundant. This chain uses TRBV6-5 with TRBJ2-3; 7 bases match TRBD2. The J segment lost 2 bases and the V segment lost 0 bases, leaving 8 bases of the junction unmatched. Germline-derived CDR1 and CDR2 are MNHEY and SVGAGI. The CDR3 is 17 amino acids. DNA for the CDR3: TGTGCCAGCAGTTACTCGAGAGCTAGCGGCCACACAGATACGCAGTATTTT. This translates into CASSYSRASGHTDTQYF.

The rearrangement joins TRBV12-3 or TRBV12-4 to TRBJ1-2, with no clear D. V was shortened by 5 bases and J by 7 bases, with 20 bases between the two germline ends. This CDR3 is 15 amino acids long. CDR3 amino acids: CASSPKRGSSSGYTF. The DNA of the CDR3 is TGTGCCAGCAGTCCTAAACGAGGCTCATCTAGTGGCTACACCTTC.

This sequence joins TRBV5-1 and TRBJ1-1, with D possibly matching TRBD1 (5 bases). Deletions cut 9 bases from V and 0 bases from J, with 12 bases between. CDR3 length: 13 amino acids. CDR1 and CDR2 from the germline V gene are SGHRS and YFSETQ. The CDR3 sequence: CATSTAMNTEAFF. CDR3 nucleotide sequence: TGCGCCACCTCGACAGCGATGAACACTGAAGCTTTCTTT.